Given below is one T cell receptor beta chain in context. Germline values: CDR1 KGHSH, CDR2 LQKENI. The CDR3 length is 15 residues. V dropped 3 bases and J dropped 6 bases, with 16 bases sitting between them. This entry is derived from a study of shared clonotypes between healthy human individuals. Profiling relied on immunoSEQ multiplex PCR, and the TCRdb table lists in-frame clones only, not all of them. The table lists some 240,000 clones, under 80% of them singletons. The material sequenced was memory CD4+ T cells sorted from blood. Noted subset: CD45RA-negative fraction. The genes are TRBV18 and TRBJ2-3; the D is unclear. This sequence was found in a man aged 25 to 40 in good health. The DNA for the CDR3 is TGTGCCAGCTCACCCAGCCAGGAGTCGGCGGATACGCAGTATTTT. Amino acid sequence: CASSPSQESADTQYF.